This TCR beta chain appears in the sequencing data of a study of T cell responses to AZD1222 COVID-19 vaccine. Clones were read by immunoSEQ multiplex PCR, and TCRdb kept only the in-frame ones, dropping some. The profile shows around 110,000 clones, around nine tenths of them singletons. The CDR3 contains 12 residues. The V gene lost 4 bases and the J gene lost 4 bases, with 7 bases spanning the gap. Germline lookup yields CDR1 GTSNPN and CDR2 SVGIG (reference sequence). This rearrangement joins TRBV30 to TRBJ2-2; no definite D call. The specimen was peripheral blood, collected on day 0 of AZD1222 vaccination. This TCR derives from an adult in good health. The CDR3 sequence is CAWTLGTGELFF. The DNA for the CDR3 is TGTGCCTGGACGCTGGGCACCGGGGAGCTGTTTTTT.